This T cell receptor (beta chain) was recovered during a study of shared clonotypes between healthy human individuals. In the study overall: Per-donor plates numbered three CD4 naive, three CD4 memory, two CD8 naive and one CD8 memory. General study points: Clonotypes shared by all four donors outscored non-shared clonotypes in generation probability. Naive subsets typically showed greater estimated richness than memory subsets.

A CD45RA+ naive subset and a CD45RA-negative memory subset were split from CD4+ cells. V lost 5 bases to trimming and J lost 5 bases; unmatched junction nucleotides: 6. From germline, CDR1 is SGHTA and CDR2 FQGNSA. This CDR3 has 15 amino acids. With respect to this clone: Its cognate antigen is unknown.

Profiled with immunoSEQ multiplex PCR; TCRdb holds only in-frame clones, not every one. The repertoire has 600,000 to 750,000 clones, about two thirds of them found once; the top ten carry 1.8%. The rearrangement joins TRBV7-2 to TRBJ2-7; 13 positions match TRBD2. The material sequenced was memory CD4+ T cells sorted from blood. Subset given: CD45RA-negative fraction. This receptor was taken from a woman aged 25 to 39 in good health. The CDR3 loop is CASSHGLAGDDEQYF. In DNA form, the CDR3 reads TGTGCCAGCAGCCACGGACTAGCGGGAGACGACGAGCAGTACTTC.